This T cell receptor beta chain appears in the sequencing data of a study of tumor-infiltrating lymphocytes in localized non-small cell lung cancer. The wider study: Some samples were collected after neoadjuvant chemotherapy; smokers, never-smokers and several histologies were included.

Sequencing was performed with immunoSEQ multiplex PCR; in TCRdb, only in-frame clones are kept and a portion is missing. The profile shows about 23,000 clones, 73% of them singletons. Germline values: CDR1 GTSNPN, CDR2 SVGIG (reference sequence). The CDR3 runs to 12 residues. Of note for this clone: The junction departs from the called germline gene at one end, perhaps through a read error.

Sequenced: lung tumor tissue. The J gene is TRBJ1-1, the V gene TRBV30; D ambiguous. The receptor was isolated from a human donor with non-small cell lung cancer. The CDR3 coding sequence is TGTGCCCGGAGCCGTCAGAACACTGAAGCTTTCTTT. This gives the protein CARSRQNTEAFF. Filled out from reference TRBV30 and TRBJ1-1, the complete variable domain reads SQTIHQWPATLVQPVGSPLSLECTVEGTSNPNLYWYRQAAGRGLQLLFYSVGIGQISSEVPQNLSASRPQDRQFILSSKKLLLSDSGFYLCARSRQNTEAFFGQGTRLTVV.